A selection of T cell receptor beta chains follows, all from one sample in a study of shared clonotypes between healthy human individuals. Profiled with immunoSEQ multiplex PCR; TCRdb holds only in-frame clones, not every one. In the table there are under 850,000 clones, about 92% of which are singletons. The sequencing input was naive CD8+ T cells sorted from blood. These receptors originate from a man aged 25-40 years in good health. CDR3s include the opening cysteine and the closing phenylalanine or tryptophan. D genes are given only for firm matches. The size of a clone is reported for some rows only, either as once, few or many, or as a class for expanded clones.

J | D | size | V | DNA | CDR3
TRBJ2-4 | . | . | TRBV11-2 | TGTGCCAGCAGCTTCTCCCGAGCTAGTTCCAAAAACATTCAGTACTTC | CASSFSRASSKNIQYF
TRBJ1-2 | TRBD1 | . | TRBV5-4 | TGTGCCAGCAGCTTCCAGGGGGGGCGCTCAGATGGCTACACCTTC | CASSFQGGRSDGYTF
TRBJ2-7 | . | . | TRBV11-2 | TGTGCCAGCAGCCCAACAGCCGTCTCAGACGAACCCTACGAGCAGTACTTC | CASSPTAVSDEPYEQYF
TRBJ2-1 | TRBD2 | . | TRBV9 | TGTGCCAGCAGCGTAGAACTAGCGGGATACAATGAGCAGTTCTTC | CASSVELAGYNEQFF
TRBJ2-7 | . | . | TRBV11-2 | TGTGCCAGCAGCTCCATAAGCGAGCAGTACTTC | CASSSISEQYF
TRBJ2-7 | . | once | TRBV7-6 | TGTGCCAGCAGCTTAGCTGCGGCAGACGAAACCTACGAGCAGTACTTC | CASSLAAADETYEQYF
TRBJ2-7 | . | . | TRBV4-1 | TGCGCCAGCAGCCAAGACGCCGAGCTTCGCTTCTACGAGCAGTACTTC | CASSQDAELRFYEQYF
TRBJ2-1 | TRBD1 | . | TRBV6-5 | TGTGCCAGCAGTTACTCCACAGGGGAAGGCCACAATGAGCAGTTCTTC | CASSYSTGEGHNEQFF
TRBJ2-7 | TRBD2 | . | TRBV28 | TGTGCCAGCAGTTTGCCTACTAGCGGGAGGGCGAGGGCTCAAAGCTACGAGCAGTACTTC | CASSLPTSGRARAQSYEQYF
TRBJ2-3 | . | . | TRBV29-1 | TGCAGCGTCGCGTACGCAAGCACAGATACGCAGTATTTT | CSVAYASTDTQYF
TRBJ2-7 | TRBD2 | . | TRBV7-4 | TGTGCCTGGCGATGGGAGCCTAGCGGGAGTTGGAGGAAGTCCTACGAGCAGTACTTC | CAWRWEPSGSWRKSYEQYF
TRBJ2-7 | TRBD1 | . | TRBV5-4 | TGTGCCAGCAGCGTGGGACAGGGGGACTCCTACGAGCAGTACTTC | CASSVGQGDSYEQYF
TRBJ2-7 | TRBD1 | . | TRBV7-9 | TGTGCCAGCAGCGCAGAACAGGGGGGAGGCGAGCAGTACTTC | CASSAEQGGGEQYF
TRBJ2-5 | . | . | TRBV7-8 | TGTGCCAGCAGCGCCAACAGGGGAGGTCGGGAGACCCAGTACTTC | CASSANRGGRETQYF
TRBJ2-3 | TRBD2 | . | TRBV9 | TGTGCCAGCAGCGTAGGGGTTCGACTAGCGTTAGATACGCAGTATTTT | CASSVGVRLALDTQYF
TRBJ1-5 | . | . | TRBV28 | TGTGCCAGCAGGACAAACACAAGGGGCGGCGGTCAGCCCCAGCATTTT | CASRTNTRGGGQPQHF
TRBJ2-3 | TRBD1 | . | TRBV11-2 | TGTGCCAGCAGCTTAGCTGACAGGACAGGGGTTATCACAGATACGCAGTATTTT | CASSLADRTGVITDTQYF
TRBJ2-1 | . | . | TRBV27 | TGTGCCAGCCGCTGGGGCAATGAGCAGTTCTTC | CASRWGNEQFF